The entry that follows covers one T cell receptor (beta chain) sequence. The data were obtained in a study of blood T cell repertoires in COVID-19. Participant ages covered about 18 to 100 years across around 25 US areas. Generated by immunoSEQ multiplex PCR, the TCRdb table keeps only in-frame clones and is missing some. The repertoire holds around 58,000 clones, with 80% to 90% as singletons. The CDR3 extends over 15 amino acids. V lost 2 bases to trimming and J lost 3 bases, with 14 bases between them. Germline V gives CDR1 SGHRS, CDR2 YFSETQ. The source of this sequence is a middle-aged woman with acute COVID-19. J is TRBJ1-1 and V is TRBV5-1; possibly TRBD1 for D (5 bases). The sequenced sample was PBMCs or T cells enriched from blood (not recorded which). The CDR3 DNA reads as TGCGCCAGCAGCTTCTCTCGCGGGGGAGACACTGAAGCTTTCTTT. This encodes CASSFSRGGDTEAFF.